The clone carrying this T cell receptor beta chain was counted between two and nine times. Its antigen is as yet unknown. Assay used: immunoSEQ multiplex PCR; TCRdb lists only in-frame clones, some missing. The sample contains 70,000 or so clones, roughly 80% of which appear only once. This entry belongs to a study of early stage breast cancer tumors. On the study more broadly: Most of the 16 invasive tumors were ER+, PR+ and HER2-.

Findings and caveats of the study: Bulk DNA sequencing of unsorted cells missed chain pairing and markers. Compared with adjacent normal breast, tumors showed about 2.5-fold denser, more clonal T cells.

The length of the CDR3 is 15 residues. The germline V gene encodes CDR1 SEHNR and CDR2 FQNEAQ (reference sequence). The V and J ends lost 1 base and 4 bases respectively, with 10 bases between them. The gene calls are TRBV7-9 and TRBJ1-4; D uncertain. Sample: blood. The clonotype was recovered from a person aged 35 to 50 with breast cancer. CDR3 DNA: TGTGCCAGCAGCTTAGAAGGGCGTGATAATGAAAAACTGTTTTTT. Residues: CASSLEGRDNEKLFF.